Sequencing of this T cell receptor (beta chain) was carried out in a study of blood T cell repertoires in COVID-19. The assay was immunoSEQ multiplex PCR, and TCRdb's table has in-frame clones only and misses some. The sample consists of roughly 100,000 clones, about 89% of them appearing once. Material: peripheral blood. This TCR came from a man in his fifties with acute or convalescent COVID-19.

The CDR3 region is CASSLGQGKSEQYF. CDR3 sequence (DNA): TGTGCCAGCAGCCTCGGACAGGGGAAGTCAGAGCAGTACTTC. The V gene is TRBV5-5, the J gene TRBJ2-7, with 9 nucleotides matching TRBD1. V was pared by 4 bases and J by 7 bases, with 9 bases of the junction left unmatched. The CDR3 runs 14 residues. Per germline, CDR1 SGHKS and CDR2 YYEKEE (reference sequence). Combining the CDR3 with reference TRBV5-5 and TRBJ2-7 gives the whole variable domain DAGVTQSPTHLIKTRGQQVTLRCSPISGHKSVSWYQQVLGQGPQFIFQYYEKEERGRGNFPDRFSARQFPNYSSELNVNALLLGDSALYLCASSLGQGKSEQYFGPGTRLTVT.